This T cell receptor beta chain was obtained from a study of Ad26.COV2.S vaccination and SARS-CoV-2 variants. Turning to the study itself: Donor got 5x10^10 or 1x10^11 viral particles of Ad26.COV2.S.

The CDR3 sequence is 13 residues long. After removal of 10 bases from V and 4 bases from J, the junction contained 10 bases not matched to a gene. The germline V gene encodes CDR1 SGHRS and CDR2 YFSETQ. Using immunoSEQ multiplex PCR, the repertoire was profiled, and TCRdb retains in-frame clones only, with some absent. The sample has about 350,000 clones; around 89% are singletons. The table lists this clone with a count of one. The sample's treatment: 15 to 20 received Ad26.COV2.S at low or high dose, single or two shots; 5 received placebo; per-sample allocation not given. On day 63 after the first injection, vaccine and placebo recipients gave samples.

The specimen was peripheral blood, collected in a trial of Ad26.COV2.S vaccine versus placebo. This receptor was obtained from a person aged 18-65 years who received the Ad26.COV2.S COVID-19 vaccine or a placebo. This rearrangement joins TRBV5-1 to TRBJ2-5; 7 nucleotides align to TRBD2. For the CDR3, the DNA is TGCGCCCAAAGTCGTCGGGAGGCAGAGACCCAGTACTTC. This gives the protein CAQSRREAETQYF.